This T cell receptor (beta chain) was retrieved from a study of tissue T cells after allogeneic stem cell transplantation. Overall study results and limits: This small cohort was clinically heterogeneous, and sampling depth was a limitation.

The CDR3 length is 12 residues. Per germline, CDR1 KGHTA and CDR2 FQNQQP. Generated by immunoSEQ multiplex PCR, the TCRdb table keeps only in-frame clones and is missing some. The repertoire consists of approximately 5,700 clones, with roughly 44% occurring once and the leading ten covering under 15%. Concerning this clone: What it binds is unknown. Mouse gene names apply. The CDR3 goes on 1 residue after the read ends, and that part is filled in from the germline J gene.

The time point denotes: mouse harvest day 14 after allogeneic transplant. Each mouse received 10^7 T-cell-depleted marrow cells plus 10^6 splenic CD5+ T cells by tail vein. Tissues came from B6→BALB/c major-mismatch GVHD mice at day 7 or 14. Sequencing was carried out using gut tissue. This sequence joins TRBV23 and TRBJ1-1; the D call of TRBD1 is as the table states it, not checked on the DNA. The receptor was derived from a female BALB/c mouse given C57BL/6 T cells with graft-versus-host disease after an allogeneic hematopoietic cell transplant. CDR3 residues: CSSSRQGTEVFF. CDR3 DNA, as far as it was read: TGCTCCAGCAGTAGACAGGGCACAGAAGTCTTC.